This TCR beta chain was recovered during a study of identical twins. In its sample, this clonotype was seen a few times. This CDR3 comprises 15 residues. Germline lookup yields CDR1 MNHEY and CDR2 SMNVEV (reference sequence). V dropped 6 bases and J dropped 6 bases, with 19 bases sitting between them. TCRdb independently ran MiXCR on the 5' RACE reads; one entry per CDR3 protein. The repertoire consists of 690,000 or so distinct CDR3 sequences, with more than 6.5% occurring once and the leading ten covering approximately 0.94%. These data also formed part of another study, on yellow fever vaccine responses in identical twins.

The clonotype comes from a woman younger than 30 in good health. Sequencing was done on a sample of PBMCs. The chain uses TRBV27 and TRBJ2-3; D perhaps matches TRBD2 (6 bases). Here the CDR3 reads CASSRRLDGVDTQYF. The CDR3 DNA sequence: TGTGCCAGCAGCCGCCGACTAGACGGAGTGGATACGCAGTATTTT.